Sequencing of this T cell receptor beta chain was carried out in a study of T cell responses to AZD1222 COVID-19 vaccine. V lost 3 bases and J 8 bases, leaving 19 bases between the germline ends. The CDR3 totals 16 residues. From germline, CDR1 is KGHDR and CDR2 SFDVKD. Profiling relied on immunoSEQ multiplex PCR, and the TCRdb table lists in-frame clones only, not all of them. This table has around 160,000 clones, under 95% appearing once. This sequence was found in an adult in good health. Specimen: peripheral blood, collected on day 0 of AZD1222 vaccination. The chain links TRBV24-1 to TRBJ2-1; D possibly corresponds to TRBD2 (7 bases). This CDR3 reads CATSDPGQGGGDEQFF. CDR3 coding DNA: TGTGCCACCAGTGATCCTGGGCAGGGCGGGGGCGATGAGCAGTTCTTC.